A single sample gave rise to the 13 T cell receptor beta chains below, sequenced in a study of T cells after yellow fever vaccination. MiXCR, run by TCRdb on the 5' RACE reads, gives a single entry per CDR3 protein. Of a few hundred thousand distinct CDR3 sequences listed, around 10% are singletons. The sample was PBMCs, taken on the day of the first yellow fever vaccination. The receptors stem from a man between 18 and 35 years old who received the YFV17D yellow fever vaccine.

The chain combines TRBV2 with TRBJ2-5, with D maybe TRBD1 (5 bases). This CDR3 is built from 14 residues. The germline V gene has CDR1 SNHLY and CDR2 FYNNEI. Trimming removed 7 bases at V and 5 bases at J, with 17 bases between. CDR3 sequence reads: CASTRQGGLETQYF. In DNA, the CDR3 is TGTGCCAGCACCCGCCAGGGTGGATTGGAGACCCAGTACTTC.

This clonotype has just a few counts. The chain combines TRBV5-1 with TRBJ1-4; TRBD1 agrees at 9 bases. The CDR3 loop spans 15 amino acids. The V gene end was trimmed by 2 bases and the J gene end by 7 bases; junction bases not matched to a gene: 6. Germline CDR1 and CDR2: SGHRS and YFSETQ. The CDR3 sequence: CASSFRDRDGEKLFF. Written as DNA, the CDR3 is TGCGCCAGCAGCTTCCGGGACAGGGACGGTGAAAAACTGTTTTTT.

This chain connects TRBV30 to TRBJ1-2; TRBD1 agrees at 7 bases. Germline-derived CDR1 and CDR2 are GTSNPN and SVGIG (reference sequence). This CDR3 region has 12 residues. Trimming removed 6 bases from V and 3 bases from J; junction bases left unmatched: 4. The CDR3 bases are TGTGCCTGCGAGGGGGCTCACTATGGCTACACCTTC. It specifies CACEGAHYGYTF.

The chain links TRBV29-1 to TRBJ1-1; the match to TRBD1 covers 8 bases. The CDR3 spans 13 residues. The ends lost 6 bases at V and 3 bases at J; junction bases unmatched: 6. Germline lookup yields CDR1 SQVTM and CDR2 ANQGSEA. CDR3 DNA sequence: TGCAGCGTCACACAGGGGGTAGACACTGAAGCTTTCTTT. Amino acid sequence: CSVTQGVDTEAFF.

In its sample, this clonotype was seen a few times. The gene calls are TRBV5-1 and TRBJ1-1; D is uncertain. CDR1 is SGHRS and CDR2 is YFSETQ in the germline V gene. The CDR3 loop spans 15 amino acids. Trimming left V 0 bases short and J 8 bases short, with 17 bases between. CDR3: CASSLGQVGVSEAFF. The CDR3, as DNA: TGCGCCAGCAGCTTGGGGCAGGTCGGGGTATCCGAAGCTTTCTTT.

The chain is built from TRBV11-3 and TRBJ2-5; perhaps TRBD2 as D (6 bases). This CDR3 is built from 14 residues. In germline, CDR1 is SGHNT, CDR2 YENEEA. The V and J ends lost 5 bases and 2 bases respectively, with 12 bases between them. The CDR3 nucleotides read TGTGCCAGCAGCCGCGGGGCGGGGCAAGAGACCCAGTACTTC. Amino acid sequence: CASSRGAGQETQYF.

At least ten counts were recorded for this clonotype. The CDR3 sequence: CASSLQGREDSPLHF. CDR3 in DNA: TGTGCCAGCAGCTTACAGGGTAGGGAAGATTCACCCCTCCACTTT. V usage is TRBV7-2 and J usage is TRBJ1-6, with TRBD1 as a possible D gene (5 bases). In germline, CDR1 is SGHTA, CDR2 FQGNSA. CDR3 size: 15 residues. Between the trimmed V and J ends, which lost 2 bases and 8 bases, there was a span of 13 bases.

In its sample, this clonotype was seen many times. CDR3 DNA: TGCAGTGCTAGTCGGGGAGGGGAGACCCAGTACTTC. Amino acid sequence: CSASRGGETQYF. The V call is TRBV20-1, the J call TRBJ2-5; 7 bases are shared with TRBD2. Germline V gene data show CDR1 as DFQATT and CDR2 as SNEGSKA (reference sequence). With 3 bases clipped from V and 5 bases from J, the junction kept 3 bases outside the gene matches. CDR3 length: 12 amino acids.

This clonotype showed up just a few times. The rearrangement uses TRBV7-8 and TRBJ1-1; possibly TRBD1 for D (5 bases). In germline, CDR1 is SGHVS, CDR2 FQNEAQ. The CDR3 is 14 residues long. Trimming took off 4 bases at V and 1 base at J, with 10 bases between the two ends. The CDR3 DNA reads as TGTGCCAGCAGCTACAGGATCCGGAACACTGAAGCTTTCTTT. This gives the protein CASSYRIRNTEAFF.

V and J are TRBV15 and TRBJ2-3; D not certain. Germline assignment: CDR1 LNHNV and CDR2 YYDKDF (reference sequence). The V gene lost 4 bases and the J gene lost 3 bases, with 11 bases spanning the gap. The CDR3 spans 14 residues. Written as DNA, the CDR3 is TGTGCCACCAGCACGGGCCATACAACAGATACGCAGTATTTT. Amino acid sequence: CATSTGHTTDTQYF.

The genes are TRBV29-1 and TRBJ2-3; 10 bases are a match to TRBD2. The CDR3 is made up of 14 amino acids. After removal of 1 base from V and 6 bases from J, the junction contained 4 bases not matched to a gene. Germline V lookup: CDR1 SQVTM, CDR2 ANQGSEA. The CDR3 region is CSVEALAGADTQYF. CDR3 DNA: TGCAGCGTTGAAGCGCTAGCGGGGGCGGATACGCAGTATTTT.

The V and J genes are TRBV4-1 and TRBJ2-5; TRBD2 might be the D (5 bases). The CDR3 has 14 amino acids. Looked up from germline, CDR1 is MGHRA and CDR2 is YSYEKL. V lost 0 bases and J 5 bases, leaving 10 bases between the germline ends. CDR3 coding DNA: TGCGCCAGCAGCCAAGAAGGACTGTTGGAGACCCAGTACTTC. This sequence encodes CASSQEGLLETQYF.

The chain recombines TRBV5-8 with TRBJ1-2; 7 bases fit TRBD1. This CDR3 has 14 residues. V trimming: 1 base; J trimming: 4 bases; junction bases outside the gene matches: 4. Germline CDR1 SGHTS, CDR2 YDEGEE. Here the CDR3 reads CASSLRQGGYGYTF. CDR3 coding DNA: TGTGCCAGCAGCTTGAGACAGGGAGGCTATGGCTACACCTTC.